The 22 T cell receptor beta chains in this list originate from one sample, sequenced in a study of cytomegalovirus exposure and HLA in healthy donors. A multiplex PCR was run with 60 Vbeta primers and 13 Jbeta primers. The assay was immunoSEQ multiplex PCR, and TCRdb's table has in-frame clones only and misses some. Of approximately 210,000 clones in the sample, around 85% were seen once. Sequenced: PBMCs. The origin of the receptors is a man younger than 35 in good health and CMV-seronegative.

The chain recombines TRBV2 with TRBJ2-7; 8 positions agree with TRBD2. Trimming removed 6 bases from V and 2 bases from J; junction bases left unmatched: 6. Germline loops: CDR1 SNHLY, CDR2 FYNNEI. The CDR3 length is 14 residues. The CDR3 DNA sequence: TGTGCCAGCAGGGATCCACTAGCGGCCTACGAGCAGTACTTC. Translating it yields CASRDPLAAYEQYF.

The rearrangement uses TRBV28 and TRBJ2-2; D might be TRBD2 (6 bases). From germline, CDR1 is MDHEN and CDR2 SYDVKM. This CDR3 is built from 12 residues. The V end lost 7 bases, the J end lost 6 bases, and 9 bases lay between the germline ends. CDR3 DNA sequence: TGTGCCAGCATATCGGGGGCCGGGGAGCTGTTTTTT. Amino acids: CASISGAGELFF.

The rearrangement uses TRBV4-2 and TRBJ1-4; the D is unclear. The length of the CDR3 is 16 residues. From germline, CDR1 is LGHNA and CDR2 YNFKEQ. The V gene lost 6 bases and the J gene lost 3 bases, with 17 bases spanning the gap. CDR3 region: CASRLGPLVANEKLFF. CDR3 bases: TGTGCCAGCAGACTAGGACCCTTAGTAGCTAATGAAAAACTGTTTTTT.

The chain carries TRBV7-8 and TRBJ2-7; 9 positions agree with TRBD1. CDR3 length: 14 amino acids. After removal of 8 bases from V and 6 bases from J, the junction contained 11 bases not matched to a gene. Germline-derived CDR1 and CDR2 are SGHVS and FQNEAQ. CDR3 sequence reads: CASLGGTGLCEQYF. The CDR3 DNA follows: TGTGCCAGCTTGGGCGGGACAGGGCTATGCGAGCAGTACTTC.

CDR3 residues: CASSYRTGAKETQYF. CDR3 coding DNA: TGTGCCAGCAGCTATCGGACAGGGGCAAAAGAGACCCAGTACTTC. The rearrangement uses TRBV11-2 and TRBJ2-5; 9 nucleotides align to TRBD1. The CDR3 runs 15 residues. Germline-derived CDR1 and CDR2 are SGHAT and FQNNGV. The V gene end was trimmed by 4 bases and the J gene end by 3 bases; junction bases not matched to a gene: 6.

The rearrangement uses TRBV6-4 and TRBJ2-2; D is perhaps TRBD1 (6 bases). Looked up from germline, CDR1 is MRHNA and CDR2 is SNTAGT. The CDR3 spans 14 residues. V gave up 6 bases and J gave up 1 base, with 9 bases separating them. The CDR3 region is CASRETGNTGELFF. As DNA, the CDR3 is TGTGCCAGCAGGGAGACAGGGAACACCGGGGAGCTGTTTTTT.

The rearrangement uses TRBV5-1 and TRBJ1-1, with D possibly TRBD1 on 6 matching bases. This CDR3 has 15 residues. Per germline, CDR1 SGHRS and CDR2 YFSETQ. V gave up 0 bases and J gave up 3 bases, with 12 bases separating them. The CDR3 DNA follows: TGCGCCAGCAGCTTGGGCTCCAACAGGGACACTGAAGCTTTCTTT. Translated, it gives CASSLGSNRDTEAFF.

The chain combines TRBV18 with TRBJ2-2; no firm D call. Germline assignment: CDR1 KGHSH and CDR2 LQKENI. This CDR3 has 17 amino acids. Deletions cut 1 base from V and 0 bases from J, with 12 bases between. The CDR3 loop is CASSPRSPDSNTGELFF. The CDR3 nucleotides are TGTGCCAGCTCACCACGATCCCCTGACTCGAACACCGGGGAGCTGTTTTTT.

The chain joins TRBV7-3 to TRBJ2-7, with D unresolved. From germline, CDR1 is SGHTA and CDR2 FQGTGA. CDR3 length: 13 amino acids. Between the trimmed V and J ends, which lost 0 bases and 3 bases, there was a span of 6 bases. In nucleotides, the CDR3 is TGTGCCAGCAGCTTAACCGTAGACTACGAGCAGTACTTC. It translates to CASSLTVDYEQYF.

The chain uses TRBV4-1 and TRBJ1-2; 8 positions agree with TRBD1. With V trimmed by 1 base and J by 8 bases, 6 bases remained unmatched. The CDR3 loop spans 14 amino acids. Germline V CDR1 and CDR2: MGHRA, YSYEKL. The DNA of the CDR3 is TGCGCCAGCAGCCAAGGTCGGACAGGGAGGGGCTACACCTTC. Residues: CASSQGRTGRGYTF.

CDR3 nucleotides: TGTGCCAGCAGTCCCCGGGGACAGGGGATAGCCAAAAACATTCAGTACTTC. Encoded protein: CASSPRGQGIAKNIQYF. The chain joins TRBV27 to TRBJ2-4, with TRBD1 identical over 10 bases. The CDR3 length is 17 residues. V lost 5 bases, J lost 0 bases, and 7 bases stayed unmatched. Germline CDR1 MNHEY, CDR2 SMNVEV (reference sequence).

V and J are TRBV28 and TRBJ2-7; 9 bases agree with TRBD2. V lost 3 bases, J lost 0 bases, and 6 bases stayed unmatched. The length of the CDR3 is 16 residues. CDR1 MDHEN and CDR2 SYDVKM come from the germline V gene. CDR3 amino acids: CASSFLRLAVSYEQYF. In DNA form, the CDR3 reads TGTGCCAGCAGTTTTCTAAGACTAGCGGTCTCCTACGAGCAGTACTTC.

This chain links TRBV5-6 with TRBJ1-2; TRBD1 matches 7 bases. After removal of 2 bases from V and 3 bases from J, the junction contained 7 bases not matched to a gene. Germline CDR1 SGHDT, CDR2 YYEEEE. The CDR3 loop spans 15 amino acids. Written as DNA, the CDR3 is TGTGCCAGCAGCTTTTTCCTCGGACAGGACTATGGCTACACCTTC. As protein: CASSFFLGQDYGYTF.

This rearrangement joins TRBV7-2 to TRBJ1-5; 8 bases are a match to TRBD1. The trim removed 4 bases at V and 7 bases at J, leaving 6 bases unmatched. The length of the CDR3 is 14 residues. Germline V gene sequence: CDR1 SGHTA, CDR2 FQGNSA. The CDR3 is CASSSRQGLQPQHF. CDR3 nucleotide sequence: TGTGCCAGCAGCTCAAGACAGGGGTTGCAGCCCCAGCATTTT. Combining the CDR3 with reference TRBV7-2 and TRBJ1-5 gives the whole variable domain GAGVSQSPSNKVTEKGKDVELRCDPISGHTALYWYRQSLGQGLEFLIYFQGNSAPDKSGLPSDRFSAERTGGSVSTLTIQRTQQEDSAVYLCASSSRQGLQPQHFGDGTRLSIL.

The chain combines TRBV27 with TRBJ2-7, with a possible D match to TRBD2 (6 bases). The V and J ends lost 0 bases and 0 bases respectively, with 12 bases between them. The CDR3 extends over 16 amino acids. CDR1 and CDR2 (germline): MNHEY, SMNVEV (reference sequence). The CDR3 nucleotides read TGTGCCAGCAGTTTATCGTTAGCGGAGCTCTCCTACGAGCAGTACTTC. As protein: CASSLSLAELSYEQYF.

The chain employs TRBV7-2 and TRBJ2-5; D might be TRBD2 (5 bases). Germline lookup yields CDR1 SGHTA and CDR2 FQGNSA. This CDR3 has 18 amino acids. Trimming took off 0 bases at V and 4 bases at J, with 21 bases between the two ends. The chain's CDR3 is CASSLARTPRMLGETQYF. CDR3 in DNA: TGTGCCAGCAGCTTAGCGCGGACTCCCCGAATGTTAGGAGAGACCCAGTACTTC.

The chain uses TRBV5-1 and TRBJ2-5, with TRBD1 as a possible D gene (6 bases). Trimming shortened V by 4 bases and J by 1 base, and 17 bases separated the two germline ends. CDR1 and CDR2 from the germline V gene are SGHRS and YFSETQ. This CDR3 comprises 16 residues. CDR3 coding DNA: TGCGCCAGCAGCCGAGACAGGCCGCGAACCCAAGAGACCCAGTACTTC. This translates into CASSRDRPRTQETQYF.

V is TRBV6-5 and J is TRBJ2-2, with unresolved D. Per germline, CDR1 MNHEY and CDR2 SVGAGI. The V gene lost 0 bases and the J gene lost 7 bases, with 9 bases spanning the gap. The CDR3 extends over 14 amino acids. CDR3 amino acids: CASSYSRPLGELFF. The CDR3 DNA reads as TGTGCCAGCAGTTACTCGAGGCCCCTCGGGGAGCTGTTTTTT.

This clone was picked up one time. The chain combines TRBV12-5 with TRBJ2-3; D is perhaps TRBD2 (7 bases). Germline CDR1 and CDR2: LGHNT and FRNRAP. Trimming removed 7 bases at V and 6 bases at J, with 20 bases between. This CDR3 region has 15 residues. CDR3 amino acids: CASAPCGGSPDTQYF. In nucleotides, the CDR3 is TGTGCTAGTGCCCCCTGCGGGGGCTCTCCCGATACGCAGTATTTT.

V is TRBV5-1 and J is TRBJ2-3; 8 nucleotides match TRBD2. V dropped 0 bases and J dropped 1; count of bases not matched to a gene: 4. The V gene's germline CDR1 is SGHRS and CDR2 YFSETQ. CDR3 size: 16 residues. CDR3 loop: CASSLEPAGGTDTQYF. For the CDR3, the DNA is TGCGCCAGCAGCTTGGAACCAGCGGGGGGCACAGATACGCAGTATTTT.

The chain links TRBV20-1 to TRBJ1-3, with D hard to call. The CDR3 sequence is 11 residues long. The V end lost 4 bases, the J end lost 4 bases, and 5 bases lay between the germline ends. Germline CDR1 is DFQATT and CDR2 is SNEGSKA (reference sequence). In nucleotides, the CDR3 is TGCAGTGCTACCAGAGGAAACACCATATATTTT. Encoded protein: CSATRGNTIYF.

This sequence joins TRBV2 and TRBJ1-2; TRBD1 is a possible D gene (5 bases). V was trimmed by 2 bases and J by 3 bases, leaving 16 bases between them. CDR1 SNHLY and CDR2 FYNNEI come from the germline V gene. The CDR3 runs 16 residues. The CDR3 nucleotides are TGTGCCAGCAGTGAACCCCATGGGGGGAAACACTATGGCTACACCTTC. Translating it yields CASSEPHGGKHYGYTF.